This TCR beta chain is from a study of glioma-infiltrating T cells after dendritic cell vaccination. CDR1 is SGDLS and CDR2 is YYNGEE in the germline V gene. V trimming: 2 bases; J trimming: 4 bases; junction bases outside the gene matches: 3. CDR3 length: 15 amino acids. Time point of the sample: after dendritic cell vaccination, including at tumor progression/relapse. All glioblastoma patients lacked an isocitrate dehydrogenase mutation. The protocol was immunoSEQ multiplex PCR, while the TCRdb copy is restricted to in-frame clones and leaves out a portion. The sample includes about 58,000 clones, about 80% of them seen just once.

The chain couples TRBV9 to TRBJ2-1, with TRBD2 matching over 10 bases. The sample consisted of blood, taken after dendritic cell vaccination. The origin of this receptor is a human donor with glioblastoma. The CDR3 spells CASSVSSGGYNEQFF. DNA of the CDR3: TGTGCCAGCAGCGTCTCTAGCGGGGGATACAATGAGCAGTTCTTC. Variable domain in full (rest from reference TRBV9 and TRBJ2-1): DSGVTQTPKHLITATGQRVTLRCSPRSGDLSVYWYQQSLDQGLQFLIQYYNGEERAKGNILERFSAQQFPDLHSELNLSSLELGDSALYFCASSVSSGGYNEQFFGPGTRLTVL.